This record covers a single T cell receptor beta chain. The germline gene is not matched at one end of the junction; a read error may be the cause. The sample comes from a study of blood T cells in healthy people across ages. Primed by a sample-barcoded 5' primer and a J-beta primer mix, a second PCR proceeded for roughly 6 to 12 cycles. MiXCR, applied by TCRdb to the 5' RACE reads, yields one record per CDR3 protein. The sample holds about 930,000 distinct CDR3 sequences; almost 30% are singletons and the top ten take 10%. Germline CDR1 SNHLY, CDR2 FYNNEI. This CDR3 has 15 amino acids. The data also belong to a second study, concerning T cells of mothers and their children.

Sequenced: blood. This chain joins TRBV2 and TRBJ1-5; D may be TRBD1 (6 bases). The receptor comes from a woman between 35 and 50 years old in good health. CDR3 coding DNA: TGTGCCATCAGTCGGGGGGCCACTGGCGATCAGCCCCAGCATTTT. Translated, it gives CAISRGATGDQPQHF.